This T cell receptor (beta chain) was identified during a study of cytomegalovirus exposure and HLA in healthy donors. In the study overall: As an earlier analysis found, roughly 170 million T cells yielded about 120 million unique TCR beta sequences.

The germline V gene encodes CDR1 SGHTA and CDR2 FQGNSA. The CDR3 loop spans 13 amino acids. Trimming cost V 3 bases and J 2 bases; bases outside gene matches: 1. A remark on this clone: Its target is unknown.

PCR employed 60 Vbeta and 13 Jbeta primers. Libraries were prepared by immunoSEQ multiplex PCR; TCRdb keeps only in-frame clonotypes and omits some of them. In the table there are under 200,000 clones, around three quarters of which are singletons. Study-wide results and caveats: The later analysis indicated that the majority of CMV-associated TCR beta chains appeared HLA-restricted. The classifier was said to identify cytomegalovirus status with high specificity and sensitivity. Rare TCR sequences dominated, though some public TCRs recurred in many donors.

J is TRBJ2-7 and V is TRBV7-2, with 7 bases aligning to TRBD1. Specimen: PBMCs. This TCR came from a man aged 25-45 years in good health and CMV-seropositive. The CDR3 coding sequence is TGTGCCAGCAGCTTGACAGGGCCCTACGAGCAGTACTTC. It translates to CASSLTGPYEQYF.